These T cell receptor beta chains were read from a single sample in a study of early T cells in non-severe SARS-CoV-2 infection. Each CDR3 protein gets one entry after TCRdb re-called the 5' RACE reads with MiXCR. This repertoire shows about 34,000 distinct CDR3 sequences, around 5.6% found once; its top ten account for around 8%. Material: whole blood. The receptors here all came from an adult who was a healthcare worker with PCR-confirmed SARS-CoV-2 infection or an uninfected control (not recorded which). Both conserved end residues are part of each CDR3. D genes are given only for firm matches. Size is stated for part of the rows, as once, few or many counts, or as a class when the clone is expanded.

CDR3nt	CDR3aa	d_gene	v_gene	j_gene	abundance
TGTGCCAGCAGCCGAGGCGGACAGGGGTACGAGCAGTACTTC	CASSRGGQGYEQYF	TRBD1	TRBV7-9	TRBJ2-7	-
TGTGCCAGCAGTCCGACAGGGAGGATGTATTCTGAAGCTTTCTTT	CASSPTGRMYSEAFF	TRBD1	TRBV12-3/TRBV12-4	TRBJ1-1	many
TGCGCCAGCAGCCAGCTAGCGGGCGACTCCTACGAGCAGTACTTC	CASSQLAGDSYEQYF	TRBD2	TRBV4-3	TRBJ2-7	many
TGTGCCAGCAGCTTGGCCGGGACAGGGGGTTCACCCCTCCACTTT	CASSLAGTGGSPLHF	TRBD1	TRBV5-4	TRBJ1-6	many
TGCAGCGCCCACGGACAGGGCGAGAACGAGCAGTACTTC	CSAHGQGENEQYF	TRBD1	TRBV29-1	TRBJ2-7	-
TGTGCCAGCAGCTTCGGAGGGTACGATGGCTACACCTTC	CASSFGGYDGYTF	-	TRBV5-6	TRBJ1-2	many
TGTGCCAGCAGTTCCACAAGCGGCACCGGGGAGCTGTTTTTT	CASSSTSGTGELFF	-	TRBV28	TRBJ2-2	few
TGTGCCAGCAGCGTGAGGGAGATGAGGGATACGCAGTATTTT	CASSVREMRDTQYF	-	TRBV9	TRBJ2-3	many
TGCGCCAGCAGCTGGGGGGTATTGGTGAACACTGAAGCTTTCTTT	CASSWGVLVNTEAFF	-	TRBV5-1	TRBJ1-1	many
TGCAGTGCTAGAGATCTTCGACTGGGCAATCAGCCCCAGCATTTT	CSARDLRLGNQPQHF	-	TRBV20-1	TRBJ1-5	many
TGCAGTGCTAGAGATACAGGGAGAAGCAATCAGCCCCAGCATTTT	CSARDTGRSNQPQHF	-	TRBV20-1	TRBJ1-5	many
TGTGCCAGCAGGGAATGGGACAGCAATGAGCAGTTCTTC	CASREWDSNEQFF	TRBD1	TRBV11-2	TRBJ2-1	few
TGTGCCAGCAGCCCCGGCTTTAGCGGGGGCCAAGAGACCCAGTACTTC	CASSPGFSGGQETQYF	TRBD2	TRBV7-2	TRBJ2-5	few
TGTGCCAGCAGCTCCCTGACAGGCTACAATGAGCAGTTCTTC	CASSSLTGYNEQFF	-	TRBV11-2	TRBJ2-1	medium-sized
TGCAGCGCTGGGACCGGGAATTCACCCCTCCACTTT	CSAGTGNSPLHF	-	TRBV29-1	TRBJ1-6	many
TGCGCCAGCAGCTTGGAGGGCAGGGGAGTACAAGAGACCCAGTACTTC	CASSLEGRGVQETQYF	-	TRBV5-1	TRBJ2-5	many
TGTGCCAGCTCACCAATGAGGTTGGAGACCCAGTACTTC	CASSPMRLETQYF	-	TRBV18	TRBJ2-5	many
TGTGCCAGCAGAGGACAGGGGCTACTGACAGATACGCAGTATTTT	CASRGQGLLTDTQYF	TRBD1	TRBV7-2	TRBJ2-3	few
TGTGCCAGCTCACCACAATCAGGGGGAGCCTACGAGCAGTACTTC	CASSPQSGGAYEQYF	TRBD1	TRBV18	TRBJ2-7	-
TGTGCCAGCAGCTCGACAGTCACAGATACGCAGTATTTT	CASSSTVTDTQYF	-	TRBV7-2	TRBJ2-3	medium-sized
TGTGCCAGTAGTATAACAGGGGCAGAGACCCAGTACTTC	CASSITGAETQYF	TRBD1	TRBV19	TRBJ2-5	medium-sized
TGTGCCACCTCAGGGGGGGGGAGGATGAACACTGAAGCTTTCTTT	CATSGGGRMNTEAFF	TRBD1	TRBV10-3	TRBJ1-1	many
TGTGCCAGCAGCCAAGTCCCTCAGTCACCCCTCCACTTT	CASSQVPQSPLHF	-	TRBV3-1	TRBJ1-6	many
TGTGCCAGCAGCCAATCCCGGGGTTCACCCCTCCACTTT	CASSQSRGSPLHF	-	TRBV3-1	TRBJ1-6	many
TGCGCCAGCAGCCAAGACCCCGACACTGACTATGGCTACACCTTC	CASSQDPDTDYGYTF	-	TRBV4-3	TRBJ1-2	many
TGCAGTGCTAGACCCGACAGGGGCAATTCACCCCTCCACTTT	CSARPDRGNSPLHF	TRBD1	TRBV20-1	TRBJ1-6	-
TGCAGTGCTAGAATGGTCGCCGGGACAGGGGGCTGGGAGACCCAGTACTTC	CSARMVAGTGGWETQYF	TRBD1	TRBV20-1	TRBJ2-5	many
TGTGCCAGCAGCTTGACAGAAACTTATGGCTACACCTTC	CASSLTETYGYTF	-	TRBV7-2	TRBJ1-2	medium-sized
TGTGCCAGCAGTGAAGCGCTTCAAGGACCCGGCTATGGCTACACCTTC	CASSEALQGPGYGYTF	-	TRBV2	TRBJ1-2	many
TGTGCCATCAGTGGTTGGGGTCAGGGGTCCTACGAGCAGTACTTC	CAISGWGQGSYEQYF	-	TRBV10-3	TRBJ2-7	few
TGTGCCAGCAGAAACGGACAGGGGGCGTTTGAAGCTTTCTTT	CASRNGQGAFEAFF	TRBD1	TRBV6-5	TRBJ1-1	few
TGTGCCACACTAGCGGGGGGAGATACGCAGTATTTT	CATLAGGDTQYF	TRBD2	TRBV6-5	TRBJ2-3	-
TGCGCCAGCAGCCAAGATGGGACTAGCGGGGGTAGCATTCAGTACTTC	CASSQDGTSGGSIQYF	TRBD2	TRBV4-3	TRBJ2-4	many
TGTGCCAGCTCATTTACAGGGAACACTGAAGCTTTCTTT	CASSFTGNTEAFF	-	TRBV18	TRBJ1-1	many
TGCAGCGCCACGGGACTTAACACTGAAGCTTTCTTT	CSATGLNTEAFF	-	TRBV29-1	TRBJ1-1	-
TGTGCCAGCAGTCCCCGTCCCGGGGGCGTCTATGGCTACACCTTC	CASSPRPGGVYGYTF	-	TRBV12-3/TRBV12-4	TRBJ1-2	few
TGCAGCGTTGATAAGAACCCCATGAACACTGAAGCTTTCTTT	CSVDKNPMNTEAFF	-	TRBV29-1	TRBJ1-1	many
TGCGCCAGCAGCTTGGATGAGAGCGGGAACACTGAAGCTTTCTTT	CASSLDESGNTEAFF	-	TRBV5-1	TRBJ1-1	many
TGTGCCAGCAGCTTAACGCGTAGCACTGAAGCTTTCTTT	CASSLTRSTEAFF	-	TRBV7-3	TRBJ1-1	-
TGCAGCGTAGCGGGACAGGGTGGGGCCGGGGAGCTGTTTTTT	CSVAGQGGAGELFF	TRBD1	TRBV29-1	TRBJ2-2	-
TGTGCCAGCAGCGAACGACCCGGTCCCTATGGCTACACCTTC	CASSERPGPYGYTF	-	TRBV11-2	TRBJ1-2	few
TGTGCCAGCAGCTCGATCAGGGGCTCTGATACCATGCGAGGGTACGAGCAGTACTTC	CASSSIRGSDTMRGYEQYF	-	TRBV11-2	TRBJ2-7	many
TGTGCCAGCAGCTTCAGCCAGGGGGCTTACGAGCAGTACTTC	CASSFSQGAYEQYF	TRBD1	TRBV5-5	TRBJ2-7	many
TGTGCCAGCAGGGGGGACGACTTTTATGGAAACACCATATATTTT	CASRGDDFYGNTIYF	-	TRBV12-3/TRBV12-4	TRBJ1-3	many
TGTGCCAGCAGCGAGGGACAGGGTGAGGATGAGCAGTTCTTC	CASSEGQGEDEQFF	TRBD1	TRBV9	TRBJ2-1	few
TGCGCCAGCAGCCAAGATAGTACAGCAAATCAGCCCCAGCATTTT	CASSQDSTANQPQHF	-	TRBV4-3	TRBJ1-5	medium-sized
TGTGCCAGCAGCCCACCTTCGGGACAGGGTGGCAGAGAGCAGTTCTTC	CASSPPSGQGGREQFF	TRBD1	TRBV14	TRBJ2-1	-
TGTGCCAGCAGTCTCCGGGACATAAGCACAGATACGCAGTATTTT	CASSLRDISTDTQYF	-	TRBV28	TRBJ2-3	many
TGTGCCAGCAGTTTCATCTACAGGGGGAATAATTCACCCCTCCACTTT	CASSFIYRGNNSPLHF	TRBD1	TRBV27	TRBJ1-6	many
TGTGCCAGCAGCCCCAGGTTAAGCGGGGGGGCGATCAATGAGCAGTTCTTC	CASSPRLSGGAINEQFF	TRBD2	TRBV5-5	TRBJ2-1	many
TGTGCCAGCAGCTTAGTCCGGGGGGCAAGAAACACTGAAGCTTTCTTT	CASSLVRGARNTEAFF	-	TRBV7-9	TRBJ1-1	-